Following are 13 T cell receptor beta chains from one sample sequenced in a study of cytomegalovirus exposure and HLA in healthy donors. Primers: 60 Vbeta forward and 13 Jbeta reverse. Produced via immunoSEQ multiplex PCR; TCRdb's table is partial and in-frame only. This table holds about 130,000 clones, about 85% found once. The sample comprised PBMCs. The receptors were gathered from a boy aged 10-17 years in good health and CMV-seronegative.

The chain employs TRBV21-1 and TRBJ2-5; the table's D gene call, TRBD1, was not cross checked with the DNA. TRBV21-1 is recorded as a pseudogene. This CDR3 spans 15 amino acids. DNA of the CDR3: TGTGCCAGCAACAACCGGCCGAAAACAGCAGAGACCCAGTACTTC. This gives the protein CASNNRPKTAETQYF.

The CDR3: CASSRDSSGNTIYF. DNA for the CDR3: TGCGCCAGCAGTCGGGACAGCTCTGGAAACACCATATATTTT. V gene TRBV23-1 combines with J gene TRBJ1-3; 7 nucleotides line up with TRBD1. Being an ORF, TRBV23-1 has a function that is uncertain. The V segment lost 4 bases and the J segment 0 bases; nucleotides outside the gene matches: 0. The CDR3 has 14 amino acids.

This clone has just a few counts. An end of the junction does not agree with germline; a read error may underlie this. This sequence joins TRBV4-1 and TRBJ1-1, with D unresolved. The CDR3 has 17 residues. Germline V lookup: CDR1 MGHRA, CDR2 YSYEKL. CDR3 nucleotides: TGCGCCAGCAGCAAAGAGGGCAGGCTTGATATGAACACTGAAGCTTTCTTT. Translation: CASSKEGRLDMNTEAFF.

About this clone itself: Other DNA sequences in the sample encode the same CDR3. The rearrangement links TRBV5-8 to TRBJ2-7, with TRBD2 identical over 16 bases. Germline lookup yields CDR1 SGHTS and CDR2 YDEGEE. The V gene end was trimmed by 4 bases and the J gene end by 4 bases; junction bases not matched to a gene: 14. The CDR3 covers 19 residues. CDR3 in amino acids: CASSPPGLAGGPGGYEQYF. CDR3 nucleotide sequence: TGTGCCAGCAGCCCCCCGGGACTAGCGGGAGGGCCGGGGGGATACGAGCAGTACTTC.

The rearrangement uses TRBV6-6 and TRBJ2-7; D call uncertain. Germline loops: CDR1 MNHNY, CDR2 SVGAGI (reference sequence). Trimming pared 2 bases from V and 2 bases from J, leaving 4 bases between. The CDR3 consists of 12 residues. CDR3 coding DNA: TGTGCCAGCAGTTACCAGGCCTACGAGCAGTACTTC. This translates into CASSYQAYEQYF.

This rearrangement joins TRBV30 to TRBJ2-7; 8 positions match TRBD2. V shed 0 bases, J shed 2 bases, and the junction held 6 bases outside the gene matches. Per germline, CDR1 GTSNPN and CDR2 SVGIG (reference sequence). The CDR3 has 15 residues. The CDR3 protein is CAWSVVAGGAYEQYF. In nucleotides, the CDR3 is TGTGCCTGGAGTGTCGTCGCGGGGGGCGCCTACGAGCAGTACTTC.

This chain connects TRBV7-9 to TRBJ1-4; tentatively, D is TRBD1 (6 bases). Germline assignment: CDR1 SEHNR and CDR2 FQNEAQ (reference sequence). CDR3 size: 14 residues. V was shortened by 2 bases and J by 8 bases, with 12 bases between the two germline ends. The CDR3 DNA is TGTGCCAGCAGCTTACTCAGGGGTGACGAAAAACTGTTTTTT. As protein: CASSLLRGDEKLFF.

V is TRBV9 and J is TRBJ2-7, with 9 bases identical to TRBD2. V was pared by 4 bases and J by 2 bases, with 7 bases of the junction left unmatched. Germline V CDR1 and CDR2: SGDLS, YYNGEE. The CDR3 is 15 residues long. CDR3 sequence (DNA): TGTGCCAGCAGCACCCTAGCGGGGTCCGCCTACGAGCAGTACTTC. Translation: CASSTLAGSAYEQYF.

The chain carries TRBV7-9 and TRBJ2-4; TRBD2 matches at 8 bases. Germline V gene data show CDR1 as SEHNR and CDR2 as FQNEAQ (reference sequence). V gave up 5 bases and J gave up 4 bases; unmatched junction bases: 10. The CDR3 contains 16 residues. The CDR3 DNA is TGTGCCAGCAGCCCCGGGGGGGGTCCTGGTAAAAACATTCAGTACTTC. This gives the protein CASSPGGGPGKNIQYF. Full variable domain (missing parts from reference TRBV7-9 and TRBJ2-4): DTGVSQNPRHKITKRGQNVTFRCDPISEHNRLYWYRQTLGQGPEFLTYFQNEAQLEKSRLLSDRFSAERPKGSFSTLEIQRTEQGDSAMYLCASSPGGGPGKNIQYFGAGTRLSVL.

The sample holds one count of this clone. The V gene is TRBV19, the J gene TRBJ2-1; 11 bases are a match to TRBD2. CDR3 length equals 17 residues. Germline CDR1 reads LNHDA; CDR2 reads SQIVND (reference sequence). Trimming cost V 5 bases and J 0 bases; bases outside gene matches: 6. CDR3 loop: CASSLLTSGSSYNEQFF. CDR3 nucleotide sequence: TGTGCCAGTAGTCTGCTCACTAGCGGGAGCTCCTACAATGAGCAGTTCTTC.

V usage is TRBV19 and J usage is TRBJ1-1; TRBD1 agrees at 7 bases. V shed 4 bases, J shed 4 bases, and the junction held 3 bases outside the gene matches. Germline CDR1 reads LNHDA; CDR2 reads SQIVND (reference sequence). CDR3 size: 13 residues. The CDR3 region has the DNA TGTGCCAGTAGTACAGACAGGGTCACTGAAGCTTTCTTT. It is translated as CASSTDRVTEAFF.

The CDR3 DNA sequence: TGTGCCAGCACCAAAGGACAGGGGGCGGGGGGCTACACCTTC. This gives the protein CASTKGQGAGGYTF. The chain uses TRBV6-5 and TRBJ1-2, with 11 positions matching TRBD1. Germline lookup yields CDR1 MNHEY and CDR2 SVGAGI. This CDR3 has 14 amino acids. V trimming: 7 bases; J trimming: 8 bases; junction bases outside the gene matches: 9.

This chain joins TRBV2 and TRBJ2-1; 7 positions agree with TRBD2. The CDR3 is made up of 14 amino acids. CDR1 SNHLY and CDR2 FYNNEI come from the germline V gene. Trimming took 4 bases from V and 5 from J; bases not matched to a gene: 5. The CDR3 DNA reads TGTGCCAGCAGTGGTTACGGACTAGACAATGAGCAGTTCTTC. Amino acid sequence: CASSGYGLDNEQFF.